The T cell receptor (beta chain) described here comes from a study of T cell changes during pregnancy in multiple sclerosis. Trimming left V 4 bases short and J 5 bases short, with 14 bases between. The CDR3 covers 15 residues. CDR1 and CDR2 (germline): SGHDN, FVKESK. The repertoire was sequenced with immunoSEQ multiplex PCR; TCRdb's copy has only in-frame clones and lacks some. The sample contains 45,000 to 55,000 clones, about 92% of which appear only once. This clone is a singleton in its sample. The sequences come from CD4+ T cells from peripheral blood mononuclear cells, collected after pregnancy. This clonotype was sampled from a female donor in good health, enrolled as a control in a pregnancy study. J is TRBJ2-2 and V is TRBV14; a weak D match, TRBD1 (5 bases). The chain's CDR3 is CASSPTTVKTGELFF. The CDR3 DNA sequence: TGTGCCAGCAGCCCCACGACAGTTAAAACCGGGGAGCTGTTTTTT.